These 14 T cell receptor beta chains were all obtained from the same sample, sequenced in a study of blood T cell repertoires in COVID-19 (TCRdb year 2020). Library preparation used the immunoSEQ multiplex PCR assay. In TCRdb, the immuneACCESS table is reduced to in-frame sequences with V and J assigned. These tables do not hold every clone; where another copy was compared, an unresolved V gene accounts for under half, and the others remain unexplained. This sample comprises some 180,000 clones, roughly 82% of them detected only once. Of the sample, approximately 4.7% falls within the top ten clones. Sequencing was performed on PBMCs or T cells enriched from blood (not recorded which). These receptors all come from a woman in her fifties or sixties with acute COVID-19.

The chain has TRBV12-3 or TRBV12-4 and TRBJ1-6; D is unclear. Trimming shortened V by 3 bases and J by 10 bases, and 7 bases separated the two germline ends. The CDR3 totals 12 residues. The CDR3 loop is CASSLGGSPLHF. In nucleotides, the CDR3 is TGTGCCAGCAGTTTGGGAGGGTCACCCCTCCACTTT.

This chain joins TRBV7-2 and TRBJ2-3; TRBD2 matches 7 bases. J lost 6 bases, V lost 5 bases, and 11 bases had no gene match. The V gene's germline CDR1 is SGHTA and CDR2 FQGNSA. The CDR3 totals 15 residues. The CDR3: CASSPASGLRDTQYF. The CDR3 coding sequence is TGTGCCAGCAGCCCCGCTAGCGGTTTGAGGGATACGCAGTATTTT.

CDR3 coding DNA: TGTGCCAGTAGTATGGGATTATCACTAGTTCAGGGCACAGATACGCAGTATTTT. Its translation is CASSMGLSLVQGTDTQYF. The J gene is TRBJ2-3, the V gene TRBV19, with D maybe TRBD2 (5 bases). The CDR3 runs 18 residues. The V gene's germline CDR1 is LNHDA and CDR2 SQIVND (reference sequence). Trimming left V 3 bases short and J 1 base short, with 20 bases between. The full variable domain, rest sourced from reference TRBV19 and TRBJ2-3, is DGGITQSPKYLFRKEGQNVTLSCEQNLNHDAMYWYRQDPGQGLRLIYYSQIVNDFQKGDIAEGYSVSREKKESFPLTVTSAQKNPTAFYLCASSMGLSLVQGTDTQYFGPGTRLTVL.

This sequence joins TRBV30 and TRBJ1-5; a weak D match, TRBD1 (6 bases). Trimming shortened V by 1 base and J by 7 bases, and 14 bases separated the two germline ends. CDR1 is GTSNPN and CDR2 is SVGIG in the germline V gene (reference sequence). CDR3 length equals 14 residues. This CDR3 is CAWSGTDSRQPQHF. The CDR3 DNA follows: TGTGCCTGGAGTGGGACAGACTCGCGCCAGCCCCAGCATTTT.

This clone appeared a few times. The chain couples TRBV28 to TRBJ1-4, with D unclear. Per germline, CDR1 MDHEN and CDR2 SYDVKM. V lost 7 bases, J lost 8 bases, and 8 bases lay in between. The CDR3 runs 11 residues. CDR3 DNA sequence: TGTGCCAGCAAGTACTCCGAAAAACTGTTTTTT. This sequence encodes CASKYSEKLFF.

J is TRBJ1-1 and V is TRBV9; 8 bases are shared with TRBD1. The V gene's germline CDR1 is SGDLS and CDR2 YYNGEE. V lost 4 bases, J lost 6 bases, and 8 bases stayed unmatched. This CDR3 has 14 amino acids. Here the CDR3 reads CASSSRTGLPEAFF. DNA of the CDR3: TGTGCCAGCAGCTCCAGGACAGGGTTGCCTGAAGCTTTCTTT.

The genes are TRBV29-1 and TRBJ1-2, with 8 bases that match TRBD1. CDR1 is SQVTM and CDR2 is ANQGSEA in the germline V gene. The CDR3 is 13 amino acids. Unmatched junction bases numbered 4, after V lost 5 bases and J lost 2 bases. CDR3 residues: CSVRTGWNYGYTF. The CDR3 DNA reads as TGCAGCGTTCGGACAGGGTGGAACTATGGCTACACCTTC.

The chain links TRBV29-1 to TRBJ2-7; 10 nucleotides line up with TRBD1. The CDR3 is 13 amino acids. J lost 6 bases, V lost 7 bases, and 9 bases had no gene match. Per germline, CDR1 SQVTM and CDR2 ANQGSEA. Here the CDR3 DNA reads TGCAGCGCTTCCGGGACAGGGGAAGGCGAGCAGTACTTC. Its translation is CSASGTGEGEQYF.

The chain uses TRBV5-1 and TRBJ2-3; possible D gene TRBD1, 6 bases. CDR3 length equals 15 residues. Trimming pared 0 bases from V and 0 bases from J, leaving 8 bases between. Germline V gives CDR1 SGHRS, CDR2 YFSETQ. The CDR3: CASSLGTESTDTQYF. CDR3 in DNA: TGCGCCAGCAGCTTGGGGACAGAAAGCACAGATACGCAGTATTTT.

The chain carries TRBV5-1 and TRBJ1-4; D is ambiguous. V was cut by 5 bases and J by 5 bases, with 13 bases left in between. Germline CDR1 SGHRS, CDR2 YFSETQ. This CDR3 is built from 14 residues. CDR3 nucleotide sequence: TGCGCCAGCAGTGAGGGAACGCCAAATGAAAAACTGTTTTTT. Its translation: CASSEGTPNEKLFF.

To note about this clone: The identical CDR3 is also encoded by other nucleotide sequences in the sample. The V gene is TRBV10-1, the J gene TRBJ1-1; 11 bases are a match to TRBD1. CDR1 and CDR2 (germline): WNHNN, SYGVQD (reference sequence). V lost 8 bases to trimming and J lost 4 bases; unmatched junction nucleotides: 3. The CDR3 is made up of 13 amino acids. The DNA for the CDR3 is TGCGCCAGCGCCGGGACAGGGGGCACTGAAGCTTTCTTT. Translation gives CASAGTGGTEAFF.

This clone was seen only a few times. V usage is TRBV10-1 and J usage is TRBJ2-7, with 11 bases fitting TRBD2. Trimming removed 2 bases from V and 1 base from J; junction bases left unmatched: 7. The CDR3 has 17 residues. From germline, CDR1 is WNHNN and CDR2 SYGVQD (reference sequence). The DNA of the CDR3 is TGCGCCAGCAGTGAGAAAGGACTAGCGGGCCCTTCCTACGAGCAGTACTTC. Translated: CASSEKGLAGPSYEQYF.

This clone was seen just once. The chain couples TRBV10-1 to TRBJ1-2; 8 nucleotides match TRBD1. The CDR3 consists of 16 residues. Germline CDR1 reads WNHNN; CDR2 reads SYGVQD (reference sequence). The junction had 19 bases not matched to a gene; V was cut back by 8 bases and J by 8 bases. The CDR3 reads CASGEVLIGTGEGYTF. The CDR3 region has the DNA TGCGCCAGCGGAGAGGTTTTAATAGGGACAGGAGAGGGCTACACCTTC.

CDR3 in amino acids: CASSKFKTGGDTQYF. As DNA, the CDR3 is TGTGCCAGCAGCAAATTTAAGACAGGAGGAGATACGCAGTATTTT. The chain has TRBV21-1 and TRBJ2-3; TRBD1 is taken as the D call from the table, unchecked against the DNA. TRBV21-1 constitutes a pseudogene. CDR3 length: 15 residues.